The 13 T cell receptor beta chains below were found in one sample sequenced in a study of cytomegalovirus exposure and HLA in healthy donors. The study ran its PCR with 60 Vbeta and 13 Jbeta primers. TCRdb's table, derived via immunoSEQ multiplex PCR, lists solely in-frame clones and lacks some. The data contain tens of thousands of clones, 55% to 75% of them singletons. The sequenced material came from PBMCs. These TCRs come from a woman between 40 and 55 years old in good health and CMV-seropositive.

The chain joins TRBV6-5 to TRBJ1-3; TRBD1 agrees at 9 bases. Per germline, CDR1 MNHEY and CDR2 SVGAGI. With V trimmed by 5 bases and J by 3 bases, 5 bases remained unmatched. The CDR3 runs to 15 residues. The CDR3 is CASSPRTGDGNTIYF. CDR3 DNA: TGTGCCAGCAGTCCAAGGACAGGGGATGGAAACACCATATATTTT.

The gene calls are TRBV18 and TRBJ1-1; unclear D gene. CDR3 length: 14 amino acids. The V gene's germline CDR1 is KGHSH and CDR2 LQKENI. V shed 2 bases and J shed 4 bases, with 11 bases lying between them. The CDR3 spells CASSPGLGATEAFF. DNA for the CDR3: TGTGCCAGCTCACCAGGTTTAGGAGCCACTGAAGCTTTCTTT.

This clone has a handful of counts. The gene calls are TRBV29-1 and TRBJ1-1; D ambiguous. V lost 2 bases and J lost 11, with 15 bases in between. The CDR3 is 12 residues long. Germline V gene data show CDR1 as SQVTM and CDR2 as ANQGSEA. CDR3 DNA sequence: TGCAGCGTTGAAAGAGAATACCCCGCGGCTTTCTTT. Protein: CSVEREYPAAFF.

DNA of the CDR3: TGTGCCAGCAGCTTAGCGCGGCTAGCGGGGGGCAAGACAGATACGCAGTATTTT. This gives the protein CASSLARLAGGKTDTQYF. The gene calls are TRBV7-2 and TRBJ2-3; TRBD2 agrees at 11 bases. This CDR3 is 18 amino acids long. The junction had 8 bases not matched to a gene; V was cut back by 0 bases and J by 3 bases. Germline V gene sequence: CDR1 SGHTA, CDR2 FQGNSA.

The chain joins TRBV2 to TRBJ2-6; tentative D call: TRBD1 (6 bases). The CDR3 is 15 amino acids. CDR1 is SNHLY and CDR2 is FYNNEI in the germline V gene. Trimming left V 6 bases short and J 4 bases short, with 13 bases between. The CDR3 nucleotides read TGTGCCAGCAGCGCCACAGGGCCCGGGGCCAACGTCCTGACTTTC. This encodes CASSATGPGANVLTF.

V gene TRBV5-6 combines with J gene TRBJ2-3; TRBD2 matches at 7 bases. This CDR3 has 16 residues. Losses at the gene ends were 3 bases for V and 1 base for J; bases not matched to a gene: 8. Germline values: CDR1 SGHDT, CDR2 YYEEEE. The CDR3 nucleotides read TGTGCCAGCAGCTACCCCAAGAGCGGGGGCACAGATACGCAGTATTTT. This gives the protein CASSYPKSGGTDTQYF.

The genes are TRBV13 and TRBJ2-7; 9 nucleotides align to TRBD2. CDR3 length: 15 amino acids. Germline CDR1 and CDR2: PRHDT and FYEKMQ (reference sequence). After removal of 4 bases from V and 4 bases from J, the junction contained 8 bases not matched to a gene. CDR3 nucleotide sequence: TGTGCCAGCAGCTCCCAGGGTAGCGGGGGTTACGAGCAGTACTTC. Its translation is CASSSQGSGGYEQYF.

This chain links TRBV13 with TRBJ2-5, with a weak D call TRBD2 (5 bases). This CDR3 region has 13 residues. V gave up 0 bases and J gave up 4 bases, with 6 bases separating them. Germline CDR1 reads PRHDT; CDR2 reads FYEKMQ (reference sequence). CDR3 protein: CASSLGGRETQYF. The DNA of the CDR3 is TGTGCCAGCAGCTTAGGAGGGAGAGAGACCCAGTACTTC. The full variable domain, its missing parts supplied by reference TRBV13 and TRBJ2-5, is AAGVIQSPRHLIKEKRETATLKCYPIPRHDTVYWYQQGPGQDPQFLISFYEKMQSDKGSIPDRFSAQQFSDYHSELNMSSLELGDSALYFCASSLGGRETQYFGPGTRLLVL.

This clone was counted only a few times. The rearrangement uses TRBV4-2 and TRBJ2-1, with 8 bases aligning to TRBD2. The CDR3 covers 16 residues. J was trimmed by 3 bases and V by 1 base; bases with no gene match: 5. Germline CDR1 LGHNA, CDR2 YNFKEQ. CDR3 sequence: CASSQATSGYYNEQFF. Written as DNA, the CDR3 is TGTGCCAGCAGCCAAGCTACTAGCGGCTACTACAATGAGCAGTTCTTC.

The rearrangement joins TRBV9 to TRBJ1-1, with D possibly matching TRBD1 (5 bases). V was trimmed by 3 bases and J by 4 bases, leaving 19 bases between them. In germline, CDR1 is SGDLS, CDR2 YYNGEE. This CDR3 contains 16 residues. The CDR3: CASSAGEGRPATEAFF. The DNA for the CDR3 is TGTGCCAGCAGCGCGGGGGAGGGCAGGCCGGCCACTGAAGCTTTCTTT.

The chain is built from TRBV2 and TRBJ2-5; 12 nucleotides line up with TRBD2. CDR1 and CDR2 (germline): SNHLY, FYNNEI. Unmatched junction bases numbered 5, after V lost 8 bases and J lost 4 bases. The CDR3 consists of 14 residues. CDR3 protein: CASRETSGGETQYF. The CDR3 nucleotides read TGTGCCAGCCGAGAGACTAGCGGGGGAGAGACCCAGTACTTC.

V gene TRBV5-4 combines with J gene TRBJ2-7; D not certain. The CDR3 is 14 residues long. The V end lost 4 bases, the J end lost 6 bases, and 17 bases lay between the germline ends. Germline assignment: CDR1 SGHNT and CDR2 YYREEE (reference sequence). As DNA, the CDR3 is TGTGCCAGCAGCCGTGGTCAGTCCGTTGGCGAGCAGTACTTC. This translates into CASSRGQSVGEQYF.

This clone has more than one count but fewer than ten. This chain links TRBV10-2 with TRBJ2-1; D may be TRBD2 (7 bases). Per germline, CDR1 WSHSY and CDR2 SAAADI. CDR3 size: 15 residues. Trimming pared 3 bases from V and 7 bases from J, leaving 16 bases between. The CDR3 DNA follows: TGCGCCAGCAGTGAAGGGAGGGGGTTTAAAAATGAGCAGTTCTTC. As protein: CASSEGRGFKNEQFF.